Presented here are 24 T cell receptor beta chains from one specimen sequenced in a study of OX40 agonist ivuxolimab in advanced cancers. Libraries were made using the immunoSEQ multiplex PCR assay. This immuneACCESS table, as held by TCRdb, lists in-frame sequences with V and J called but not all clones. Of the missing ones, under half trace to an unresolved V gene in checked studies; the others have no known cause. The table for this sample lists approximately 98,000 clones; 91% of them were counted only once. The biggest ten clones account for about 0.67% of the sample. This specimen was CD4+ or CD8+ T cells sorted from blood, taken in a trial of the OX40 agonist ivuxolimab. The receptors stem from an adult with an advanced solid tumor such as melanoma, head and neck, liver or kidney cancer.

The chain employs TRBV29-1 and TRBJ1-5; no clear D gene. The CDR3 is 14 amino acids. With 4 bases removed from V and 3 bases from J, the gap between germline ends came to 13 bases. Germline-derived CDR1 and CDR2 are SQVTM and ANQGSEA. CDR3 nucleotides: TGCAGCGTTGCCCACGGAGGGTACAATCAGCCCCAGCATTTT. Amino acid sequence: CSVAHGGYNQPQHF.

This rearrangement joins TRBV5-1 to TRBJ1-1; tentatively, D is TRBD1 (5 bases). The CDR3 sequence is 15 residues long. V was trimmed by 4 bases and J by 0 bases, leaving 13 bases between them. From germline, CDR1 is SGHRS and CDR2 YFSETQ. The CDR3 region is CASSLRTSMNTEAFF. CDR3 nucleotide sequence: TGCGCCAGCAGCCTCAGGACATCCATGAACACTGAAGCTTTCTTT.

The chain is built from TRBV6-4 and TRBJ2-3, with D perhaps TRBD1 (6 bases). V lost 0 bases, J lost 9 bases, and 10 bases lay in between. Germline V gene data show CDR1 as MRHNA and CDR2 as SNTAGT. The CDR3 consists of 13 residues. The CDR3 is CASSDSGQGTQYF. The DNA for the CDR3 is TGTGCCAGCAGTGACTCGGGGCAGGGGACGCAGTATTTT.

The rearrangement joins TRBV4-2 to TRBJ2-5; TRBD2 matches 8 bases. Germline V lookup: CDR1 LGHNA, CDR2 YNFKEQ. CDR3 length equals 17 residues. Losses at the gene ends were 5 bases for V and 4 bases for J; bases not matched to a gene: 15. The chain's CDR3 is CASSGAVTSGLSETQYF. The CDR3, as DNA: TGTGCCAGCAGCGGAGCCGTAACTAGCGGTTTATCAGAGACCCAGTACTTC.

The chain uses TRBV11-1 and TRBJ2-2; tentatively, D is TRBD1 (6 bases). Germline-derived CDR1 and CDR2 are SGHAT and FQDESV (reference sequence). The length of the CDR3 is 14 residues. Trimming removed 6 bases at V and 4 bases at J, with 12 bases between. CDR3 in amino acids: CASSSTQGTGELFF. Written as DNA, the CDR3 is TGTGCCAGCAGTTCGACACAGGGCACCGGGGAGCTGTTTTTT.

This clone occurred once. Here the CDR3 reads CASRGTPSTDTQYF. CDR3 nucleotide sequence: TGCGCCAGCCGAGGGACACCAAGCACAGATACGCAGTATTTT. This chain uses TRBV5-1 with TRBJ2-3, with D perhaps matching TRBD1 (6 bases). Trimming took 7 bases from V and 0 from J, leaving 12 bases between them. Germline lookup yields CDR1 SGHRS and CDR2 YFSETQ. This CDR3 spans 14 amino acids.

This chain joins TRBV7-9 and TRBJ1-1; D remains ambiguous. Germline V gene data show CDR1 as SEHNR and CDR2 as FQNEAQ (reference sequence). Trimming took off 4 bases at V and 1 base at J, with 7 bases between the two ends. The CDR3 is made up of 13 amino acids. The CDR3 DNA reads as TGTGCCAGCAGCTATGATTCGAACACTGAAGCTTTCTTT. This encodes CASSYDSNTEAFF.

The gene calls are TRBV23-1 and TRBJ2-7, with 10 nucleotides matching TRBD2. TRBV23-1 is an open reading frame, and its role is uncertain. The V segment lost 10 bases and the J segment 4 bases; nucleotides outside the gene matches: 10. The CDR3 totals 14 residues. The CDR3 reads CATPTSGSSYEQYF. The CDR3 nucleotides read TGCGCCACCCCGACTAGCGGGTCATCTTACGAGCAGTACTTC.

The rearrangement uses TRBV11-2 and TRBJ1-2; D call uncertain. Trimming took 0 bases from V and 6 from J, leaving 2 bases between them. CDR1 SGHAT and CDR2 FQNNGV come from the germline V gene. The CDR3 loop spans 11 amino acids. CDR3 loop: CASSLEDGYTF. Written as DNA, the CDR3 is TGTGCCAGCAGCTTAGAAGATGGCTACACCTTC.

The chain couples TRBV6-6 to TRBJ2-7; 7 bases match TRBD1. The CDR3 loop spans 16 amino acids. CDR1 and CDR2 (germline): MNHNY, SVGAGI (reference sequence). The V and J ends lost 2 bases and 0 bases, in that order; junction bases with no gene match: 7. The CDR3, as DNA: TGTGCCAGCAGTTACCCTCCGGGACAGCCCTCCTACGAGCAGTACTTC. Its protein is CASSYPPGQPSYEQYF.

The chain combines TRBV12-5 with TRBJ1-2, with D unclear. CDR1 is LGHNT, CDR2 FRNRAP, per germline. Trimming left V 1 base short and J 8 bases short, with 11 bases between. The CDR3 runs to 13 residues. CDR3 loop: CASGLGNLAGYTF. The CDR3 bases are TGTGCTAGTGGTTTGGGAAACTTGGCAGGCTACACCTTC.

CDR3 sequence (DNA): TGTGCCAGTACCCCCTTCGGAGCGGGAGATTTCGGGAACACCGGGGAGCTGTTTTTT. Residues: CASTPFGAGDFGNTGELFF. The chain employs TRBV19 and TRBJ2-2, with 8 bases identical to TRBD2. This CDR3 has 19 residues. Germline trimming cut 7 bases from V and 1 base from J; bases unmatched to any gene: 17. Germline values: CDR1 LNHDA, CDR2 SQIVND (reference sequence).

The V call is TRBV7-2, the J call TRBJ1-2; maybe TRBD1 (5 bases). V lost 5 bases and J 8 bases, leaving 15 bases between the germline ends. The CDR3 is 13 amino acids. CDR1 is SGHTA, CDR2 FQGNSA, per germline. CDR3 region: CASSPSEGVGYTF. The CDR3 bases are TGTGCCAGCAGCCCCAGCGAAGGGGTAGGCTACACCTTC. Combining the CDR3 with reference TRBV7-2 and TRBJ1-2 gives the whole variable domain GAGVSQSPSNKVTEKGKDVELRCDPISGHTALYWYRQSLGQGLEFLIYFQGNSAPDKSGLPSDRFSAERTGGSVSTLTIQRTQQEDSAVYLCASSPSEGVGYTFGSGTRLTVV.

The chain combines TRBV6-1 with TRBJ2-5; TRBD2 agrees at 8 bases. The CDR3 length is 16 residues. The junction had 9 bases not matched to a gene; V was cut back by 2 bases and J by 4 bases. In germline, CDR1 is MNHNS, CDR2 SASEGT. The CDR3 coding sequence is TGTGCCAGCAGTGAAATTTGGGACGGGGGGGCAGAGACCCAGTACTTC. Translating gives CASSEIWDGGAETQYF.

This chain connects TRBV7-9 to TRBJ1-1, with D unresolved. Trimming took off 5 bases at V and 1 base at J, with 14 bases between the two ends. The CDR3 covers 15 residues. The germline V gene encodes CDR1 SEHNR and CDR2 FQNEAQ (reference sequence). CDR3 nucleotide sequence: TGTGCCAGCAGCCAGCAGGCGGGGTGGAACACTGAAGCTTTCTTT. The encoded protein is CASSQQAGWNTEAFF. The full variable domain, completed using reference TRBV7-9 and TRBJ1-1, is DTGVSQNPRHKITKRGQNVTFRCDPISEHNRLYWYRQTLGQGPEFLTYFQNEAQLEKSRLLSDRFSAERPKGSFSTLEIQRTEQGDSAMYLCASSQQAGWNTEAFFGQGTRLTVV.

This chain uses TRBV10-2 with TRBJ2-7; D gene uncertain. The germline V and J ends were trimmed by 5 bases and 6 bases, with 17 bases remaining between them. CDR1 and CDR2 from the germline V gene are WSHSY and SAAADI. The CDR3 consists of 14 residues. CDR3 region: CASSITGRMGEQYF. CDR3 coding DNA: TGCGCCAGCAGTATTACGGGCAGGATGGGCGAGCAGTACTTC.

V usage is TRBV5-5 and J usage is TRBJ1-1; D might be TRBD1 (6 bases). This CDR3 spans 16 amino acids. Germline CDR1 is SGHKS and CDR2 is YYEKEE (reference sequence). The V end lost 1 base, the J end lost 10 bases, and 23 bases lay between the germline ends. The CDR3 sequence is CASSLSPTGTIGGAFF. The CDR3 region has the DNA TGTGCCAGCAGCTTGTCCCCGACCGGGACAATCGGTGGAGCTTTCTTT.

This clone came up once. The chain joins TRBV6-5 to TRBJ2-7, with D possibly matching TRBD2 (6 bases). V was clipped by 4 bases and J by 4 bases, with 14 bases between them. The CDR3 spans 14 residues. Germline lookup yields CDR1 MNHEY and CDR2 SVGAGI. Written as DNA, the CDR3 is TGTGCCAGCAGTTCCAGGACTGGGACTTACGAGCAGTACTTC. This encodes CASSSRTGTYEQYF.

This clone has a single count. This chain links TRBV19 with TRBJ1-2; maybe TRBD1 (6 bases). The CDR3 is 14 amino acids. V was shortened by 5 bases and J by 2 bases, with 12 bases between the two germline ends. CDR1 and CDR2 (germline): LNHDA, SQIVND (reference sequence). The CDR3: CASSLDRWNYGYTF. In nucleotides, the CDR3 is TGTGCCAGTAGTCTGGACAGATGGAACTATGGCTACACCTTC.

This chain joins TRBV5-5 and TRBJ1-1; the D gene is possibly TRBD1 (5 bases). CDR1 is SGHKS, CDR2 YYEKEE, per germline (reference sequence). This CDR3 is built from 15 residues. V lost 4 bases, J lost 1 base, and 14 bases lay in between. CDR3: CASSVQGRGNTEAFF. The DNA for the CDR3 is TGTGCCAGCAGCGTCCAGGGTAGGGGGAACACTGAAGCTTTCTTT. The whole variable domain, filled in from reference TRBV5-5 and TRBJ1-1, reads DAGVTQSPTHLIKTRGQQVTLRCSPISGHKSVSWYQQVLGQGPQFIFQYYEKEERGRGNFPDRFSARQFPNYSSELNVNALLLGDSALYLCASSVQGRGNTEAFFGQGTRLTVV.

The rearrangement joins TRBV6-5 to TRBJ2-4, with 7 bases matching TRBD2. The CDR3 extends over 15 amino acids. The J segment lost 8 bases and the V segment lost 6 bases, leaving 13 bases of the junction unmatched. Germline V gene sequence: CDR1 MNHEY, CDR2 SVGAGI. DNA for the CDR3: TGTGCCAGCAGACTCGGGCCCGGGAGGTCGGACATTCAGTACTTC. Residues: CASRLGPGRSDIQYF.

The chain links TRBV6-1 to TRBJ1-5; a possible D gene is TRBD1 (5 bases). Germline V CDR1 and CDR2: MNHNS, SASEGT. V lost 4 bases to trimming and J lost 4 bases, with 14 bases between them. The CDR3 totals 15 residues. CDR3 sequence (DNA): TGTGCCAGCAGTGGTCAAGGGGAGAAGAATCAGCCCCAGCATTTT. It translates to CASSGQGEKNQPQHF.

The chain joins TRBV9 to TRBJ1-5; D uncertain. There are 14 residues in the CDR3. Trimming pared 0 bases from V and 11 bases from J, leaving 15 bases between. CDR1 is SGDLS and CDR2 is YYNGEE in the germline V gene. CDR3 DNA: TGTGCCAGCAGCGTAGATCAGTCCCCTGTCGCCCAGCATTTT. It translates to CASSVDQSPVAQHF.

The chain has TRBV10-3 and TRBJ2-5; 8 bases agree with TRBD1. CDR3 length: 12 residues. Trimming took 10 bases from V and 2 from J; bases not matched to a gene: 3. Germline CDR1 is ENHRY and CDR2 is SYGVKD. The CDR3: CASRQGQETQYF. CDR3 bases: TGTGCCAGCAGACAGGGGCAAGAGACCCAGTACTTC.